Described below is a single TCR beta chain sequence and its context. These data come from a study of blood T cell repertoires in COVID-19. On the study more broadly: Acute-phase and convalescent COVID-19 samples originated in the United States, Italy and Spain. The cDNA or gDNA used as material had been derived from T cells, B-cell-depleted T cells, or PBMCs.

Original handling: Estimation of nucleated cell counts was performed using reference gene primer amplification. TCRdb's copy holds only in-frame clones and misses some; the assay was immunoSEQ multiplex PCR. V and J calls and clone size are those listed in that table; D and trimming were worked out from the DNA. The table records about 28,000 clones, roughly 88% of them present only once. This CDR3 contains 12 residues. CDR1 is GTSNPN and CDR2 is SVGIG in the germline V gene (reference sequence). V gave up 2 bases and J gave up 5 bases, with 10 bases separating them. Followed longitudinally, the Seattle patients had been enrolled during active infection.

This TCR derives from a man aged 55 to 70 with COVID-19, enrolled during active disease. The V gene is TRBV30, the J gene TRBJ2-7; the D gene is possibly TRBD1 (5 bases). The sample consisted of peripheral blood. The CDR3 region is CAWSTQGNEQYF. The CDR3 bases are TGTGCCTGGAGTACTCAGGGCAACGAGCAGTACTTC. Based on the CDR3 plus reference TRBV30 and TRBJ2-7, the full variable domain is SQTIHQWPATLVQPVGSPLSLECTVEGTSNPNLYWYRQAAGRGLQLLFYSVGIGQISSEVPQNLSASRPQDRQFILSSKKLLLSDSGFYLCAWSTQGNEQYFGPGTRLTVT.